The source of this TCR beta chain is a study of blood T cell repertoires in COVID-19. Study information: The study drew acute and convalescent COVID-19 samples from the United States, Italy and Spain. The analysed material was cDNA or gDNA that came from T cells, B-cell-depleted T cells, or PBMCs.

Authors' analysis steps: From reference gene primer amplification, estimates of nucleated cell counts were derived. This table comes from immunoSEQ multiplex PCR, and its TCRdb copy is limited to in-frame clones, with some not included. That table is the source of V, J and clone size, and D and trimming were worked out from the DNA. The sample lists roughly 220,000 clones; about 80% were seen once. In germline, CDR1 is LGHDT, CDR2 YNNKEL (reference sequence). This CDR3 is built from 16 residues. After removal of 4 bases from V and 5 bases from J, the junction contained 7 bases not matched to a gene. The TCR originated in a woman aged 55-75 years with acute or convalescent COVID-19. This sequence joins TRBV3-1 (or the pseudogene TRBV3-2) and TRBJ2-1; 11 positions agree with TRBD2. Sequencing input: peripheral blood. CDR3 amino acids: CASSPRLAGGHNEQFF. The CDR3 DNA follows: TGTGCCAGCAGCCCCCGGCTAGCGGGGGGACACAATGAGCAGTTCTTC.